The TCR beta chain described here comes from a study of shared clonotypes between healthy human individuals. Study-wide points: Sampling involved blood alone; tissue repertoires likely differ.

With ten immunoSEQ deep assay plates, unsorted PBMC DNA underwent sequencing. The table came from immunoSEQ multiplex PCR; TCRdb's copy has only in-frame clones and leaves some out. The sample lists approximately 500,000 clones; roughly 79% were seen once. The CDR3 contains 13 residues. Trimming removed 0 bases from V and 6 bases from J, with 5 bases in between. From germline, CDR1 is LGHNA and CDR2 YNFKEQ. Concerning this clone: Its antigen is undetermined.

None of the donors, who were healthy HIV-negative adults, had recently had acute infections or vaccinations. The unsorted samples took roughly 100 million PBMCs to get genomic DNA. This TCR was sampled from a woman in her forties in good health. Some clones in this sample may be carry-over from other donors' samples. This chain links TRBV4-2 with TRBJ2-2; the D is unclear. The specimen sequenced was PBMCs. In nucleotides, the CDR3 is TGTGCCAGCAGCCAAGAGGTTTCCGGGGAGCTGTTTTTT. Protein: CASSQEVSGELFF.